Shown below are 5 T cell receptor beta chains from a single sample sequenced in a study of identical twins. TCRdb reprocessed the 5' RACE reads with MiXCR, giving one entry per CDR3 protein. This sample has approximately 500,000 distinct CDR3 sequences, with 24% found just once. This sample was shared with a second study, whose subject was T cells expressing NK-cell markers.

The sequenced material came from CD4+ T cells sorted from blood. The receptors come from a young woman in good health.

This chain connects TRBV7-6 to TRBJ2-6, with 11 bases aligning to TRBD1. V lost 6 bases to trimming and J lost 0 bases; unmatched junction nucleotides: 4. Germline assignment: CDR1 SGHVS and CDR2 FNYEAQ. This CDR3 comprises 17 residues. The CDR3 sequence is CASRTGTGGSGANVLTF. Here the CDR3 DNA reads TGTGCCAGCAGAACCGGGACAGGGGGCTCTGGGGCCAACGTCCTGACTTTC.

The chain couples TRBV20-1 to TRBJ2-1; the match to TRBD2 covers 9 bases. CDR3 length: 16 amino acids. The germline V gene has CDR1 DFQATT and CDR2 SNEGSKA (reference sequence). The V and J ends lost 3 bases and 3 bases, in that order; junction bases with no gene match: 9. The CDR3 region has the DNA TGCAGTGCTAGCCCGCTAGCGGGAAGTAGCTACAATGAGCAGTTCTTC. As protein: CSASPLAGSSYNEQFF.

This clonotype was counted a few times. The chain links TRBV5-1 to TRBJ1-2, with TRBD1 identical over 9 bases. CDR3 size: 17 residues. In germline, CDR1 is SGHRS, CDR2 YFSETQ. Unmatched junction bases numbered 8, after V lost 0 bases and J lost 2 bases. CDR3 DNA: TGCGCCAGCAGCTTGGTATGGGACAGGGCGTCCAACTATGGCTACACCTTC. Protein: CASSLVWDRASNYGYTF.

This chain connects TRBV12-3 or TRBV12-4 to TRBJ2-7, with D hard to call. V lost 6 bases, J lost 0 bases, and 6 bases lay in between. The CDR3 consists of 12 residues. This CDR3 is CASRLSSYEQYF. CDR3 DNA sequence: TGTGCCAGCAGATTATCCTCCTACGAGCAGTACTTC.

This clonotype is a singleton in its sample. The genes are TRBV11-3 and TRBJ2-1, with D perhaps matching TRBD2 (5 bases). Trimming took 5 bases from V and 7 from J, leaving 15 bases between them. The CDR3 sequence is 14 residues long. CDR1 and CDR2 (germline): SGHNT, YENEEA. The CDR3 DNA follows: TGTGCCAGCAGCCCCGACGGCGGGTTTAATGAGCAGTTCTTC. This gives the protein CASSPDGGFNEQFF.